This T cell receptor (beta chain) originates from a study of CD8 T cells in ankylosing spondylitis. General study results and limits: Apparently characteristic of ankylosing spondylitis blood was a TCR beta motif (eight highly homologous variants).

Germline V gene data show CDR1 as SGHRS and CDR2 as YFSETQ. The CDR3 length is 15 residues. V was cut by 1 base and J by 0 bases, with 10 bases left in between. One entry per CDR3 protein, called by TCRdb with MiXCR from the 5' RACE reads. The table shows more than 500,000 distinct CDR3 sequences, with 5.3% occurring only once. In its sample, this clonotype was seen a few times. Its antigen is as yet unknown. The TCR originated in a male donor with ankylosing spondylitis. Sequencing input: blood, either unsorted or a sorted T cell fraction (not recorded which). The chain is built from TRBV5-1 and TRBJ2-5, with D possibly TRBD2 on 6 matching bases. CDR3 protein: CASSLTGGDQETQYF. CDR3 nucleotides: TGCGCCAGCAGCTTGACAGGCGGGGACCAAGAGACCCAGTACTTC.